The 28 T cell receptor beta chains below come from one sample, sequenced in a study of beta chain features in type 1 diabetes. The entirety of the isolated RNA underwent reverse transcription, so expressed TCRB transcripts were sequenced. Assay used: immunoSEQ multiplex PCR; TCRdb lists only in-frame clones, some missing. The table lists 600,000 to 650,000 clones, about 14% of them singletons. Source material: naive CD4+ T cells from blood. Every receptor here comes from a young man in good health.

This clone has a handful of counts. This chain links TRBV15 with TRBJ1-1; D is perhaps TRBD1 (5 bases). This CDR3 has 14 amino acids. Between the trimmed V and J ends, which lost 6 bases and 4 bases, there was a span of 15 bases. The V gene's germline CDR1 is LNHNV and CDR2 YYDKDF (reference sequence). CDR3 DNA sequence: TGTGCCACCAGTAGTCGACAGTATCCCACTGAAGCTTTCTTT. Its protein is CATSSRQYPTEAFF.

This clone showed up just a few times. This chain links TRBV4-2 with TRBJ2-2; D assignment may be TRBD1 or TRBD2 (5 bases each). The CDR3 consists of 15 residues. Germline values: CDR1 LGHNA, CDR2 YNFKEQ. Trimming cost V 2 bases and J 2 bases, with 9 bases left between them. The CDR3 spells CASSQRDGNTGELFF. The CDR3 region has the DNA TGTGCCAGCAGCCAACGGGACGGTAACACCGGGGAGCTGTTTTTT.

The sample holds a few counts of this clone. Other DNA sequences within the sample encode an identical CDR3. The chain is built from TRBV18 and TRBJ2-1; 10 bases map to TRBD2. There are 15 residues in the CDR3. Germline V CDR1 and CDR2: KGHSH, LQKENI. Unmatched junction bases numbered 3, after V lost 3 bases and J lost 4 bases. Written as DNA, the CDR3 is TGTGCCAGCTCACCCGGACTAGCGGAATACAATGAGCAGTTCTTC. It specifies CASSPGLAEYNEQFF.

The chain joins TRBV29-1 to TRBJ2-3; 7 bases line up with TRBD2. Germline trimming cut 8 bases from V and 8 bases from J; bases unmatched to any gene: 7. The CDR3 has 11 amino acids. Germline lookup yields CDR1 SQVTM and CDR2 ANQGSEA. DNA of the CDR3: TGCAGCTGGGCTAGCGGCGGTACGCAGTATTTT. Its protein product is CSWASGGTQYF.

This clone came up a few times. This chain joins TRBV7-2 and TRBJ2-7; 8 nucleotides match TRBD2. Trimming took 5 bases from V and 7 from J; bases not matched to a gene: 10. Germline V gives CDR1 SGHTA, CDR2 FQGNSA. The CDR3 runs to 14 residues. The CDR3: CASSLALAGWEQYF. DNA of the CDR3: TGTGCCAGCAGCCTGGCTCTAGCGGGCTGGGAGCAGTACTTC.

This clone was detected a few times. This sequence joins TRBV5-4 and TRBJ1-1; D not resolved. The germline CDR1 and CDR2 sequences are SGHNT and YYREEE (reference sequence). There are 18 residues in the CDR3. With 4 bases removed from V and 10 bases from J, the gap between germline ends came to 32 bases. The CDR3, as DNA: TGTGCCAGCAGCGTGGTGGAAGTGTTAGGCCCCAAGCGGCGTAGAGCTTTCTTT. It encodes CASSVVEVLGPKRRRAFF.

This clone has just a few counts. The chain joins TRBV7-9 to TRBJ1-5; TRBD1 matches at 8 bases. The germline V gene has CDR1 SEHNR and CDR2 FQNEAQ (reference sequence). J was trimmed by 6 bases and V by 4 bases; bases with no gene match: 17. The CDR3 runs 18 residues. The DNA of the CDR3 is TGTGCCAGCAGCTCCTACGGACAGGGTGGTTCCCTGGGTCAGCCCCAGCATTTT. Amino acid sequence: CASSSYGQGGSLGQPQHF. Combining the CDR3 with reference TRBV7-9 and TRBJ1-5 gives the whole variable domain DTGVSQNPRHKITKRGQNVTFRCDPISEHNRLYWYRQTLGQGPEFLTYFQNEAQLEKSRLLSDRFSAERPKGSFSTLEIQRTEQGDSAMYLCASSSYGQGGSLGQPQHFGDGTRLSIL.

This clone was observed a handful of times. CDR3 DNA: TGTGCCAGTAGATCCCCCGCACAAGAGACCCAGTACTTC. As protein: CASRSPAQETQYF. This chain uses TRBV19 with TRBJ2-5; D gene unclear. In germline, CDR1 is LNHDA, CDR2 SQIVND (reference sequence). Deletions cut 6 bases from V and 2 bases from J, with 10 bases between. CDR3 length: 13 residues.

This clone was found a few times. V usage is TRBV7-7 and J usage is TRBJ2-5; the D is unclear. Germline V lookup: CDR1 SSHAT, CDR2 FNYEAQ (reference sequence). The CDR3 runs to 12 residues. The CDR3 bases are TGTGCTCTAAGGGCCCTCCAAGAGACCCAGTACTTC. This translates into CALRALQETQYF. Combining the CDR3 with reference TRBV7-7 and TRBJ2-5 gives the whole variable domain GAGVSQSPRYKVTKRGQDVTLRCDPISSHATLYWYQQALGQGPEFLTYFNYEAQPDKSGLPSDRFSAERPEGSISTLTIQRTEQRDSAMYRCALRALQETQYFGPGTRLLVL.

The V gene is TRBV10-3, the J gene TRBJ1-1, with TRBD1 identical over 8 bases. Unmatched junction bases numbered 4, after V lost 6 bases and J lost 1 base. Germline CDR1 reads ENHRY; CDR2 reads SYGVKD. The CDR3 has 14 residues. The CDR3 DNA is TGTGCCATCAGAGACAGGGGCGGGAACACTGAAGCTTTCTTT. Translation: CAIRDRGGNTEAFF.

V and J are TRBV18 and TRBJ2-5; tentatively, D is TRBD2 (5 bases). CDR1 is KGHSH and CDR2 is LQKENI in the germline V gene. V lost 0 bases to trimming and J lost 6 bases, with 8 bases between them. This CDR3 has 13 amino acids. The CDR3 here is CASSPPEAKTQYF. CDR3 coding DNA: TGTGCCAGCTCACCACCGGAGGCGAAGACCCAGTACTTC.

V usage is TRBV11-3 and J usage is TRBJ1-1; weak D call: TRBD1 (6 bases). Trimming took 3 bases from V and 4 from J, leaving 9 bases between them. This CDR3 is built from 13 residues. Germline values: CDR1 SGHNT, CDR2 YENEEA. CDR3 sequence (DNA): TGTGCCAGCAGCTTCGACAGGTTCACTGAAGCTTTCTTT. Its protein product is CASSFDRFTEAFF.

This clone was detected a few times. The CDR3 DNA follows: TGTGCCAGCAGCTTAAGCGGGACAACGACGCAAGAGACCCAGTACTTC. Amino acid sequence: CASSLSGTTTQETQYF. The chain uses TRBV7-3 and TRBJ2-5; the D call may be TRBD1 or TRBD2 (6 bases each). V was pared by 1 base and J by 2 bases, with 14 bases between. Germline V gene sequence: CDR1 SGHTA, CDR2 FQGTGA. This CDR3 is 16 amino acids long.

J is TRBJ1-1 and V is TRBV7-8, with D possibly being TRBD1 (5 bases). Per the germline V gene, CDR1 is SGHVS and CDR2 is FQNEAQ. V lost 4 bases, J lost 1 base, and 7 bases lay in between. The CDR3 has 13 amino acids. The CDR3 nucleotides are TGTGCCAGCAGCTACGACAGGAACACTGAAGCTTTCTTT. Translated, it gives CASSYDRNTEAFF.

Concerning this clone itself: The junction shows a germline mismatch at one end, possibly a read error. The chain recombines TRBV5-4 with TRBJ1-6; 8 positions match TRBD1. Germline V lookup: CDR1 SGHNT, CDR2 YYREEE (reference sequence). There are 15 residues in the CDR3. The CDR3 region has the DNA TGCGCCAGCAGCCAACTACAGGGGGATAATTCACCCCTCCACTTT. This sequence encodes CASSQLQGDNSPLHF.

This clone has just a few counts. The chain employs TRBV4-3 and TRBJ2-5; the D gene is possibly TRBD1 (5 bases). This CDR3 spans 14 amino acids. Germline assignment: CDR1 LGHNA and CDR2 YSLEER. V shed 2 bases and J shed 5 bases, with 12 bases lying between them. The CDR3 nucleotides read TGCGCCAGCAGCCAACAGGGTCCTGGGGAGACCCAGTACTTC. Amino acid sequence: CASSQQGPGETQYF.

V is TRBV28 and J is TRBJ1-1, with 7 bases fitting TRBD1. Looked up from germline, CDR1 is MDHEN and CDR2 is SYDVKM. The CDR3 is 15 residues long. The V and J ends lost 8 bases and 2 bases, in that order; junction bases with no gene match: 11. In DNA form, the CDR3 reads TGTGCCAGCCCGGGGAGGACAGGTACTAACACTGAAGCTTTCTTT. This encodes CASPGRTGTNTEAFF. Full variable domain (missing parts from reference TRBV28 and TRBJ1-1): DVKVTQSSRYLVKRTGEKVFLECVQDMDHENMFWYRQDPGLGLRLIYFSYDVKMKEKGDIPEGYSVSREKKERFSLILESASTNQTSMYLCASPGRTGTNTEAFFGQGTRLTVV.

The chain uses TRBV7-9 and TRBJ1-1; a possible D gene is TRBD1 (6 bases). V dropped 6 bases and J dropped 1 base, with 9 bases sitting between them. This CDR3 has 13 amino acids. The germline V gene encodes CDR1 SEHNR and CDR2 FQNEAQ (reference sequence). CDR3: CASRGQPNTEAFF. The DNA of the CDR3 is TGTGCCAGCAGAGGACAGCCGAACACTGAAGCTTTCTTT.

The rearrangement joins TRBV9 to TRBJ2-3, with 7 nucleotides matching TRBD1. CDR3 size: 16 residues. V was clipped by 4 bases and J by 3 bases; unmatched bases: 11. The germline V gene has CDR1 SGDLS and CDR2 YYNGEE. CDR3 DNA sequence: TGTGCCAGCAGCATGCGGACAGGCAGGCAGACAGATACGCAGTATTTT. It codes for CASSMRTGRQTDTQYF.

The V and J genes are TRBV15 and TRBJ1-5, with D unresolved. This CDR3 comprises 13 residues. Trimming shortened V by 6 bases and J by 5 bases, and 11 bases separated the two germline ends. The V gene's germline CDR1 is LNHNV and CDR2 YYDKDF (reference sequence). CDR3 protein: CATSLAQDQPQHF. The CDR3 DNA follows: TGTGCCACCAGTCTGGCCCAGGATCAGCCCCAGCATTTT.

V usage is TRBV30 and J usage is TRBJ1-5; a weak D match, TRBD1 (5 bases). The length of the CDR3 is 13 residues. Trimming took off 4 bases at V and 9 bases at J, with 16 bases between the two ends. Looked up from germline, CDR1 is GTSNPN and CDR2 is SVGIG (reference sequence). CDR3 sequence (DNA): TGTGCCTGGACCCCGGGAGGGACGGGGCCCCAGCATTTT. Its protein is CAWTPGGTGPQHF. Filled out from reference TRBV30 and TRBJ1-5, the complete variable domain reads SQTIHQWPATLVQPVGSPLSLECTVEGTSNPNLYWYRQAAGRGLQLLFYSVGIGQISSEVPQNLSASRPQDRQFILSSKKLLLSDSGFYLCAWTPGGTGPQHFGDGTRLSIL.

This clone has a handful of counts. V is TRBV5-4 and J is TRBJ2-1, with no clear D. V shed 0 bases and J shed 0 bases, with 7 bases lying between them. The CDR3 length is 15 residues. Germline loops: CDR1 SGHNT, CDR2 YYREEE (reference sequence). The CDR3 sequence is CASSLALSSYNEQFF. Written as DNA, the CDR3 is TGTGCCAGCAGCTTGGCGTTGAGCTCCTACAATGAGCAGTTCTTC.

This clone was seen only a few times. The rearrangement uses TRBV6-6 and TRBJ2-5; 12 bases match TRBD2. The trim removed 6 bases at V and 5 bases at J, leaving 4 bases unmatched. The CDR3 totals 14 residues. Germline V gene sequence: CDR1 MNHNY, CDR2 SVGAGI (reference sequence). CDR3 amino acids: CASRPSGRAETQYF. Here the CDR3 DNA reads TGTGCCAGCAGACCTAGCGGGAGGGCGGAGACCCAGTACTTC.

V gene TRBV7-2 combines with J gene TRBJ2-1; D is undetermined. Between the trimmed V and J ends, which lost 8 bases and 1 base, there was a span of 21 bases. The germline gives CDR1 SGHTA, CDR2 FQGNSA. The CDR3 loop spans 17 amino acids. The CDR3 DNA sequence: TGTGCCAGCCTAGGCTTAGTGTCACCCGCTTCCTACAATGAGCAGTTCTTC. It specifies CASLGLVSPASYNEQFF.

The chain employs TRBV9 and TRBJ1-5; 9 nucleotides agree with TRBD1. Germline lookup yields CDR1 SGDLS and CDR2 YYNGEE. With V trimmed by 3 bases and J by 3 bases, 4 bases remained unmatched. CDR3 length: 15 residues. DNA of the CDR3: TGTGCCAGCAGCGCCCGGGACAGGGACAATCAGCCCCAGCATTTT. This translates into CASSARDRDNQPQHF.

This clone was picked up a small number of times. The rearrangement uses TRBV29-1 and TRBJ2-3, with unresolved D. Germline V gene sequence: CDR1 SQVTM, CDR2 ANQGSEA. V lost 6 bases and J 4 bases, leaving 17 bases between the germline ends. This CDR3 is 14 amino acids long. The CDR3 here is CSVSPIEWADTQYF. DNA of the CDR3: TGCAGCGTCTCCCCTATTGAGTGGGCAGATACGCAGTATTTT.

The chain recombines TRBV27 with TRBJ2-2; D not certain. The V end lost 3 bases, the J end lost 4 bases, and 6 bases lay between the germline ends. CDR3 length: 13 residues. Germline loops: CDR1 MNHEY, CDR2 SMNVEV (reference sequence). CDR3 loop: CASSFLSTGELFF. CDR3 nucleotides: TGTGCCAGCAGTTTTCTGAGCACCGGGGAGCTGTTTTTT.

This clone was seen a handful of times. The chain uses TRBV6-4 and TRBJ2-3; D is possibly TRBD1 (5 bases). The CDR3 length is 15 residues. Trimming removed 3 bases from V and 1 base from J, with 11 bases in between. Germline V lookup: CDR1 MRHNA, CDR2 SNTAGT. The CDR3 reads CASSEGALGTDTQYF. CDR3 nucleotide sequence: TGTGCCAGCAGTGAAGGGGCCTTGGGCACAGATACGCAGTATTTT.